The T cell receptor (beta chain) under discussion was sequenced for a study of OX40 agonist ivuxolimab in advanced cancers. Generated by immunoSEQ multiplex PCR, the TCRdb table keeps only in-frame clones and is missing some. The sample yields tens of thousands of clones, about 90% seen once. This clonotype was sampled from an adult with an advanced solid tumor such as melanoma, head and neck, liver or kidney cancer. Sequenced material: CD4+ or CD8+ T cells sorted from blood, taken in a trial of the OX40 agonist ivuxolimab.

Here the CDR3 reads CASSPLGLAGGSSYNEQFF. Written as DNA, the CDR3 is TGTGCCAGCAGTCCCCTCGGACTAGCGGGAGGGAGCTCCTACAATGAGCAGTTCTTC. The chain employs TRBV28 and TRBJ2-1; 15 bases align to TRBD2. The CDR3 consists of 19 residues. Trimming took 5 bases from V and 0 from J; bases not matched to a gene: 8. Germline-derived CDR1 and CDR2 are MDHEN and SYDVKM.